The clone carrying this TCR beta chain has just a few counts. Patients with uncontrolled infections, other autoimmune diseases, pregnancy or lactation were excluded. The sample comes from a study of T cells in Graves' hyperthyroidism and ophthalmopathy. RNA transcripts gave rise to amplified TCR beta CDR3 regions. RT-PCR in the first round (using the HTBI primer set) targeted the TCR CDR3. One entry per CDR3 protein, called by TCRdb with MiXCR from the multiplex PCR reads. Of around 380,000 distinct CDR3 sequences in the sample, approximately 13% were seen once. Germline CDR1 MNHEY, CDR2 SMNVEV (reference sequence). This CDR3 is 16 amino acids long. V was clipped by 6 bases and J by 3 bases, with 20 bases between them.

The sequenced material came from blood. This TCR was sampled from a man aged 25-45 years with Graves' hyperthyroidism that later progressed to Graves' ophthalmopathy. This chain joins TRBV27 and TRBJ1-1; perhaps TRBD1 as D (5 bases). CDR3 loop: CASSSNRGEGYTEAFF. The CDR3 coding sequence is TGTGCCAGCAGCTCGAACCGGGGGGAAGGGTACACTGAAGCTTTCTTT.